These 16 T cell receptor beta chains were all obtained from the same sample, sequenced in a study of T-cell reconstitution after alpha-beta-depleted transplantation in children. Unique molecular identifiers were incorporated during preparation of the TCRbeta library. TCRdb reanalysed the PCR reads using MiXCR and keeps one entry per CDR3 protein. The data hold roughly 590,000 distinct CDR3 sequences, with over 15% observed a single time. This specimen was PBMCs from the stem cell graft donor, taken from the stem cell graft. Every receptor here comes from a human donor who donated a stem cell graft to a child with acute myeloid leukemia.

This clonotype occurred a few times. The rearrangement uses TRBV7-9 and TRBJ1-4, with D hard to call. CDR1 is SEHNR, CDR2 FQNEAQ, per germline (reference sequence). Trimming took off 6 bases at V and 0 bases at J, with 8 bases between the two ends. The CDR3 is 14 amino acids. The CDR3 nucleotides read TGTGCCAGCAGGACCGGTGCAACTAATGAAAAACTGTTTTTT. This gives the protein CASRTGATNEKLFF.

The V gene is TRBV5-8, the J gene TRBJ1-5, with 7 bases lining up with TRBD1. The CDR3 runs to 16 residues. The V gene's germline CDR1 is SGHTS and CDR2 YDEGEE. J was trimmed by 2 bases and V by 4 bases; bases with no gene match: 9. The CDR3 loop reads CASSGGQVAGNQPQHF. The CDR3, as DNA: TGTGCCAGCAGCGGCGGACAGGTGGCGGGCAATCAGCCCCAGCATTTT.

This clonotype was detected only a few times. The chain couples TRBV20-1 to TRBJ2-7, with TRBD1 matching 9 bases. CDR3 size: 14 residues. Per the germline V gene, CDR1 is DFQATT and CDR2 is SNEGSKA (reference sequence). With 2 bases clipped from V and 1 base from J, the junction kept 3 bases outside the gene matches. In DNA form, the CDR3 reads TGCAGTGCTAGATTACAGGGGGCTTCCTACGAGCAGTACTTC. This encodes CSARLQGASYEQYF.

This rearrangement joins TRBV7-9 to TRBJ1-4; D unclear. There are 15 residues in the CDR3. Trimming took 4 bases from V and 0 from J, leaving 9 bases between them. Germline V gene lookup returns CDR1 SEHNR and CDR2 FQNEAQ (reference sequence). CDR3 loop: CASSSQVTTNEKLFF. DNA for the CDR3: TGTGCCAGCAGCTCCCAGGTTACAACTAATGAAAAACTGTTTTTT.

The gene calls are TRBV13 and TRBJ2-3; 9 nucleotides align to TRBD2. Looked up from germline, CDR1 is PRHDT and CDR2 is FYEKMQ (reference sequence). V lost 5 bases to trimming and J lost 0 bases; unmatched junction nucleotides: 21. This CDR3 region has 21 residues. The CDR3 coding sequence is TGTGCCAGCAGCCTTAAGTGGGAATTTAGCGGGGGCCTTACTAGCACAGATACGCAGTATTTT. Translation gives CASSLKWEFSGGLTSTDTQYF.

This clonotype has at least ten counts. The chain couples TRBV11-2 to TRBJ1-2; D remains ambiguous. The germline V gene encodes CDR1 SGHAT and CDR2 FQNNGV. The CDR3 loop spans 17 amino acids. Trimming took 0 bases from V and 0 from J, leaving 14 bases between them. CDR3 in DNA: TGTGCCAGCAGCTTAGATCTGCAGGATGAGGCTAACTATGGCTACACCTTC. Its protein is CASSLDLQDEANYGYTF.

The chain recombines TRBV20-1 with TRBJ2-2; D is perhaps TRBD2 (7 bases). This CDR3 has 15 amino acids. CDR1 and CDR2 (germline): DFQATT, SNEGSKA (reference sequence). The ends were cut back, 4 bases at V and 5 bases at J, with 17 bases in the middle. CDR3: CSATRGASLTGELFF. As DNA, the CDR3 is TGCAGTGCTACACGGGGGGCATCTTTGACCGGGGAGCTGTTTTTT.

This clonotype was picked up many times. The genes are TRBV20-1 and TRBJ2-1, with D hard to call. CDR1 is DFQATT, CDR2 SNEGSKA, per germline (reference sequence). The CDR3 sequence is 12 residues long. Trimming cost V 5 bases and J 8 bases, with 13 bases left between them. CDR3 amino acids: CSALPDRDEQFF. CDR3 nucleotide sequence: TGCAGTGCTCTCCCCGATCGAGATGAGCAGTTCTTC.

This clonotype has ten or more counts. The CDR3 DNA is TGCGCCAGCAGTGAATCGGACAGGGTGTACTTC. It yields the protein CASSESDRVYF. The V gene is TRBV10-2, the J gene TRBJ2-4; 8 bases fit TRBD1. Germline V gives CDR1 WSHSY, CDR2 SAAADI. Trimming at V came to 3 bases and at J to 15 bases, leaving 4 bases not matched to a gene. CDR3 length: 11 amino acids.

V gene TRBV7-9 combines with J gene TRBJ2-1, with 8 bases fitting TRBD2. Per the germline V gene, CDR1 is SEHNR and CDR2 is FQNEAQ (reference sequence). With V trimmed by 5 bases and J by 0 bases, 6 bases remained unmatched. CDR3 length: 16 residues. DNA for the CDR3: TGTGCCAGCAGCCATAGAGCGGGGGTCTCCTACAATGAGCAGTTCTTC. It codes for CASSHRAGVSYNEQFF.

A few counts support this clonotype. The chain couples TRBV7-9 to TRBJ2-2; D not resolved. Trimming stripped 5 bases from V and 6 bases from J, with 10 bases between. The CDR3 loop spans 13 amino acids. From germline, CDR1 is SEHNR and CDR2 FQNEAQ (reference sequence). The CDR3 nucleotides read TGTGCCAGCAGCCCCCTGATGGCCGGGGAGCTGTTTTTT. Amino acids: CASSPLMAGELFF.

This clonotype was recorded a few times. This chain joins TRBV5-5 and TRBJ2-1; D is ambiguous. V shed 0 bases and J shed 10 bases, with 14 bases lying between them. Germline V gene data show CDR1 as SGHKS and CDR2 as YYEKEE (reference sequence). The CDR3 is 14 residues long. The CDR3, as DNA: TGTGCCAGCAGCTTGGACCTTCGACCCGACGAGCAGTTCTTC. Translating gives CASSLDLRPDEQFF.

For this clonotype: Being one base from a much bigger clone, this may be a read error. The V and J genes are TRBV29-1 and TRBJ2-1; a possible D gene is TRBD1 (6 bases). This CDR3 region has 13 residues. Germline assignment: CDR1 SQVTM and CDR2 ANQGSEA. The CDR3 coding sequence is TGCAGGGGTGAGGGAACAGGGACCGATGAGCAGTTCTTC. Translation: CRGEGTGTDEQFF.

This clonotype has only a few counts. This chain connects TRBV18 to TRBJ2-7, with a possible D match to TRBD1 (5 bases). Trimming took off 4 bases at V and 7 bases at J, with 14 bases between the two ends. This CDR3 spans 13 amino acids. CDR1 and CDR2 from the germline V gene are KGHSH and LQKENI. As DNA, the CDR3 is TGTGCCAGCTCACAGGGGCCGGTTTTGGAGCAGTACGTC. Amino acid sequence: CASSQGPVLEQYV.

In the case of this clonotype: This may come from a read error, since a much larger clone is one base off. The genes are TRBV7-9 and TRBJ2-7; D might be TRBD2 (6 bases). V was cut by 2 bases and J by 5 bases, with 10 bases left in between. CDR3 length: 13 amino acids. From germline, CDR1 is SEHNR and CDR2 FQNEAQ (reference sequence). The CDR3 spells CASSLTAGHEQYV. CDR3 nucleotides: TGTGCCAGCAGCTTAACAGCGGGTCACGAGCAGTACGTC.

This clonotype was picked up many times. The chain couples TRBV20-1 to TRBJ1-5; 8 bases align to TRBD1. Unmatched junction bases numbered 14, after V lost 6 bases and J lost 4 bases. This CDR3 is built from 16 residues. Germline CDR1 is DFQATT and CDR2 is SNEGSKA (reference sequence). This CDR3 is CSAQPSGQAGNQPQHF. The DNA for the CDR3 is TGCAGTGCCCAACCGTCGGGACAGGCCGGGAATCAGCCCCAGCATTTT.